Given below is one TCR beta chain in context. It lacks a known antigen. The input lacks base qualities; no much larger clone sits a single base away. This sample stems from a study of glioma-infiltrating T cells after dendritic cell vaccination listed by TCRdb under 2016. General notes on the study: Of the 15 or so glioblastoma patients in the cohort, all drawn from Phase I and II dendritic cell vaccination trials, 9 were newly diagnosed and 6 had recurrent disease. The vaccine consisted of monocyte-derived dendritic cells cultured seven to eight days with IL-4 and GM-CSF, then pulsed overnight with autologous tumor lysate. Between the early 2000s and the early 2010s, the patients were given dendritic cell vaccination pulsed with autologous tumor lysate. Each patient was given three intradermal dendritic cell vaccine injections, spaced two weeks apart, in the arm below the axilla. Tumor-infiltrating lymphocyte content was quantified and tumor and blood repertoires were compared in dendritic cell-vaccinated glioblastoma patients by deep sequencing of TCR beta CDR3 regions. Survival after dendritic cell vaccination was correlated with TCR sequencing metrics such as TIL content and the overlap between tumor and blood repertoires.

The immunoSEQ assay amplified TCRB CDR3 regions from approximately 1.8 micrograms of genomic DNA, or from all available DNA when less than that amount was available. The multiplex PCR employed 60 forward primers targeting TCR V beta segments and 13 reverse primers targeting J beta segments. To estimate the number of reads per starting template, synthetic control templates were added to each sample at limiting dilution. Reads of 87 bp were generated by sequencing on the Illumina HiSeq System. The source study handled its data this way. PCR and sequencing errors were removed by a nearest neighbor algorithm that merged closely related sequences. TCR overlap was measured as the percentage of unique tumor TCR beta sequences also present in the same patient's peripheral blood. TCRdb holds this immuneACCESS table with in-frame rearrangements only. Some clones are missing; in checked studies, unresolved V genes explain under half, and the rest has no known cause. Clone size and V and J calls were adopted from that table, with D and trimming inferred from the DNA. Here the sample has around 96,000 clones; approximately 81% occur a single time. 5.5% to 7% of the sample comes from the top ten.

To be selected, patients needed enough residual fresh-frozen tumor tissue and more than two years of available survival data. Molecular status otherwise varied across the glioblastoma patients, but none of them carried an isocitrate dehydrogenase mutation. PBMC were collected before vaccination, two weeks after the third vaccination, and at tumor progression if tumor progression occurred. The Qiagen DNeasy Blood extraction Kit was used to extract genomic DNA. Points the paper makes about the study in general: The cohort was small and heterogeneous, and full blood and tumor sets were available for few patients, with initial-recurrent tumor pairs available for even fewer patients. No direct relationship between TCR clonality and survival was found, suggesting a diverse polyclonal response may matter. The TCR overlap response model with three groups was called speculative and said to need prospective validation. Longer time to progression and overall survival after dendritic cell vaccination were predicted by higher estimated pretreatment TIL content.

The CDR3, cysteine through phenylalanine, is 17 amino acids long. Left in the record is the CDR3 DNA by itself, 51 bases read in frame from the first base. V and J are truncated by 0 bases and 6 bases respectively, leaving an intervening sequence of 20 bases. CDR1 and CDR2 (LNHDA, SQIVND) derive from the germline V gene (reference sequence). The sequence derives from a human donor with glioblastoma. The sample consisted of blood, taken before dendritic cell vaccination. The chain uses TRBV19 and TRBJ1-2, with the identity of the D gene unclear. The DNA sequence follows: TGTGCCAGTAGTATAGAGTCCCGGGAGGGTTCTACTCATGGCTACACCTTC. Translation gives CASSIESREGSTHGYTF.